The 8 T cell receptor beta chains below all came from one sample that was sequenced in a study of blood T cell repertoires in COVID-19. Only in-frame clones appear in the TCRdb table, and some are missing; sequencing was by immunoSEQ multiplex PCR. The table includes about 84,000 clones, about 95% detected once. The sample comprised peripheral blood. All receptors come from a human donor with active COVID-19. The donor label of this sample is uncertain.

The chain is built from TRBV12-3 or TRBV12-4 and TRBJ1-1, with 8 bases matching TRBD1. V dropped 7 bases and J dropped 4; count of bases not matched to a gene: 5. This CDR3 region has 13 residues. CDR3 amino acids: CASKEQGVTEAFF. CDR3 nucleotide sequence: TGTGCCAGCAAGGAACAGGGGGTCACTGAAGCTTTCTTT.

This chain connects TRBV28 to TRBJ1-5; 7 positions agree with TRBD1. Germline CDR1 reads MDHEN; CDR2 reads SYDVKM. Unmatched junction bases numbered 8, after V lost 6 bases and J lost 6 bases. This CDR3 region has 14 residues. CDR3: CASSSGGDGQPQHF. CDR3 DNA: TGTGCCAGCAGCTCAGGGGGTGACGGTCAGCCCCAGCATTTT.

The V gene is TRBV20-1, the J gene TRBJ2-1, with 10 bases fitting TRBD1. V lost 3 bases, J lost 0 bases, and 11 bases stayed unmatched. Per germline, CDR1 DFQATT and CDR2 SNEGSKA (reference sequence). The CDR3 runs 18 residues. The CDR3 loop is CSASPGTGEEGSYNEQFF. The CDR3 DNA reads TGCAGTGCTAGTCCCGGGACAGGGGAAGAAGGCTCCTACAATGAGCAGTTCTTC.

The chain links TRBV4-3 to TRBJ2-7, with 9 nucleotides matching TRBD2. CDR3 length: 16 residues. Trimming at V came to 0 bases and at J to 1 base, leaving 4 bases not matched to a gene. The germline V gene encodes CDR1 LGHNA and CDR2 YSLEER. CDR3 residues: CASSQDSTSGSYEQYF. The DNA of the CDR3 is TGCGCCAGCAGCCAAGACTCGACTAGCGGTTCCTACGAGCAGTACTTC.

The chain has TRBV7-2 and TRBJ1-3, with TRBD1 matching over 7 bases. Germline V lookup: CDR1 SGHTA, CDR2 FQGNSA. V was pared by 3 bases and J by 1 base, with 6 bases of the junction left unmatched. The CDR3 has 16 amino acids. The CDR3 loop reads CASSLVGQQSGNTIYF. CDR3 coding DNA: TGTGCCAGCAGCTTGGTGGGACAGCAGTCTGGAAACACCATATATTTT.

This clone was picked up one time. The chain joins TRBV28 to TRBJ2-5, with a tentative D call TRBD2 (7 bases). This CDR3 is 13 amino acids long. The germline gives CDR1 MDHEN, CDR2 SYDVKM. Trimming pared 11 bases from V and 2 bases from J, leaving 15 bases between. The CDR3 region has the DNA TGTGCCGGGGGAAGGGGGGGTCAAGAGACCCAGTACTTC. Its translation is CAGGRGGQETQYF. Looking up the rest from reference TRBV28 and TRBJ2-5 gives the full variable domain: DVKVTQSSRYLVKRTGEKVFLECVQDMDHENMFWYRQDPGLGLRLIYFSYDVKMKEKGDIPEGYSVSREKKERFSLILESASTNQTSMYLCAGGRGGQETQYFGPGTRLLVL.

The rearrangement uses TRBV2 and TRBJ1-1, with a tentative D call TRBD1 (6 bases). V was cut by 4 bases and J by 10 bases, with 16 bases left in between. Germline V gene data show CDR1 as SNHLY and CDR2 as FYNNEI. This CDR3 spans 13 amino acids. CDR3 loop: CASSADRPTAAFF. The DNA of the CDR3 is TGTGCCAGCAGTGCTGACAGGCCCACGGCAGCTTTCTTT.

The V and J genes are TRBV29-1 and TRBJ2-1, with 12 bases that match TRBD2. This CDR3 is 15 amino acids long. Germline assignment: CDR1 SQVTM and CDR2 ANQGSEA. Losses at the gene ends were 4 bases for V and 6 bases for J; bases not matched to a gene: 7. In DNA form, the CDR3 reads TGCAGCGTTGTGACTAGCGGGGGCCTCCTCAATGAGCAGTTCTTC. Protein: CSVVTSGGLLNEQFF.